One and the same sample provided the 21 T cell receptor beta chains below, sequenced in a study of post-analysis software for immune sequencing data. Study observations and caveats: There were roughly 5 TRBV segments more frequent in patients than controls, and TRBV5-6, TRBV5-1 and TRBV20-1 were among them.

Their antigens are not known. cDNA libraries of TCR beta carried unique molecular identifiers. TCRdb recomputed calls from the PCR reads with MiXCR, one row per CDR3 protein. The repertoire includes 800,000 to 950,000 distinct CDR3 sequences, around 53% of them detected once, and 4.6% sits in the top ten. Material: blood. The receptor set was obtained from a girl aged 10 to 17 with multiple sclerosis.

The chain has TRBV20-1 and TRBJ1-1; 10 bases fit TRBD1. The CDR3 is made up of 15 amino acids. The ends lost 6 bases at V and 6 bases at J; junction bases unmatched: 13. Germline CDR1 reads DFQATT; CDR2 reads SNEGSKA (reference sequence). The CDR3 region has the DNA TGCAGTGCCAGACTGCCGACAGGGGGCATGGCTGAAGCTTTCTTT. The encoded protein is CSARLPTGGMAEAFF.

The chain employs TRBV7-2 and TRBJ2-7; D assignment may be TRBD1 or TRBD2 (6 bases each). CDR3 size: 15 residues. Germline values: CDR1 SGHTA, CDR2 FQGNSA. Between the trimmed V and J ends, which lost 1 base and 1 base, there was a span of 11 bases. CDR3 nucleotide sequence: TGTGCCAGCAGCTTAGTCAGGGGAGGATCCTACGAGCAGTACTTC. This gives the protein CASSLVRGGSYEQYF.

The V and J genes are TRBV5-1 and TRBJ2-5; TRBD2 aligns across 8 bases. The CDR3 extends over 15 amino acids. Germline lookup yields CDR1 SGHRS and CDR2 YFSETQ. Germline trimming cut 4 bases from V and 0 bases from J; bases unmatched to any gene: 5. The CDR3 DNA follows: TGCGCCAGCAGCCCCGGGGGGGCGTACCAAGAGACCCAGTACTTC. This gives the protein CASSPGGAYQETQYF.

This clonotype was detected ten times or more. This rearrangement joins TRBV20-1 to TRBJ2-7; either TRBD1 or TRBD2 may supply D (5 bases each). This CDR3 spans 17 amino acids. The V gene lost 4 bases and the J gene lost 0 bases, with 22 bases spanning the gap. CDR1 and CDR2 from the germline V gene are DFQATT and SNEGSKA (reference sequence). Here the CDR3 reads CSATRWPRGASSYEQYF. The CDR3 bases are TGCAGTGCTACCAGGTGGCCCCGGGGCGCGAGCTCCTACGAGCAGTACTTC.

CDR3 sequence reads: CASSLAGAPQYF. The CDR3 DNA reads TGCGCCAGCAGCTTGGCCGGGGCTCCCCAGTACTTC. The V call is TRBV5-1, the J call TRBJ2-5, with D perhaps matching TRBD1 or TRBD2 (5 bases each). CDR1 is SGHRS, CDR2 YFSETQ, per germline. The ends were cut back, 0 bases at V and 9 bases at J, with 9 bases in the middle. The CDR3 loop spans 12 amino acids.

This clonotype was picked up a small number of times. The chain recombines TRBV29-1 with TRBJ2-7; TRBD2 aligns across 12 bases. Germline CDR1 and CDR2: SQVTM and ANQGSEA. CDR3 length: 14 residues. J was trimmed by 2 bases and V by 6 bases; bases with no gene match: 5. DNA of the CDR3: TGCAGCGTGCGTCTAGCGGGAGGGCCCTACGAGCAGTACTTC. The encoded protein is CSVRLAGGPYEQYF.

The V gene is TRBV10-3, the J gene TRBJ2-1; TRBD2 agrees at 12 bases. Losses at the gene ends were 7 bases for V and 6 bases for J; bases not matched to a gene: 4. The CDR3 is 14 amino acids. Germline V lookup: CDR1 ENHRY, CDR2 SYGVKD. CDR3 loop: CAIKLAGGSNEQFF. CDR3 in DNA: TGTGCCATCAAACTAGCGGGAGGCAGCAATGAGCAGTTCTTC.

The rearrangement uses TRBV29-1 and TRBJ2-4, with unresolved D. The CDR3 is made up of 15 amino acids. V was shortened by 3 bases and J by 2 bases, with 14 bases between the two germline ends. CDR1 is SQVTM, CDR2 ANQGSEA, per germline. DNA for the CDR3: TGCAGCGTTGAGCGGCATACTCGTTCCAAAAACATTCAGTACTTC. Its translation is CSVERHTRSKNIQYF.

This chain joins TRBV10-3 and TRBJ1-6; D ambiguous. Germline CDR1 is ENHRY and CDR2 is SYGVKD. The CDR3 extends over 14 amino acids. V gave up 4 bases and J gave up 9 bases, with 13 bases separating them. The CDR3 bases are TGTGCCATCAGTGGGACTCTAGCGGGTTCACCCCTCCACTTT. Translation: CAISGTLAGSPLHF.

In its sample, this clonotype was seen a few times. The chain recombines TRBV6-6 with TRBJ1-1, with D possibly TRBD1 on 6 matching bases. The CDR3 runs 17 residues. V lost 2 bases, J lost 3 bases, and 19 bases lay in between. The germline CDR1 and CDR2 sequences are MNHNY and SVGAGI (reference sequence). The CDR3 protein is CASSYGEITDSYTEAFF. CDR3 nucleotide sequence: TGTGCCAGCAGTTACGGGGAAATAACGGACAGCTACACTGAAGCTTTCTTT.

This chain connects TRBV29-1 to TRBJ2-7; 7 positions match TRBD1. This CDR3 has 13 residues. The germline gives CDR1 SQVTM, CDR2 ANQGSEA. Trimming removed 4 bases from V and 2 bases from J; junction bases left unmatched: 5. The CDR3 DNA reads TGCAGCGTTGCCCCGACAGGGACCTACGAGCAGTACTTC. Its translation is CSVAPTGTYEQYF.

This chain connects TRBV7-9 to TRBJ1-1, with D unclear. The CDR3 contains 16 residues. Germline loops: CDR1 SEHNR, CDR2 FQNEAQ (reference sequence). Trimming took 5 bases from V and 0 from J, leaving 16 bases between them. The CDR3, as DNA: TGTGCCAGCAGCCCCTCCGGGGATGGGTTGAACACTGAAGCTTTCTTT. It codes for CASSPSGDGLNTEAFF. The full variable domain, with the rest looked up from reference TRBV7-9 and TRBJ1-1, is DTGVSQNPRHKITKRGQNVTFRCDPISEHNRLYWYRQTLGQGPEFLTYFQNEAQLEKSRLLSDRFSAERPKGSFSTLEIQRTEQGDSAMYLCASSPSGDGLNTEAFFGQGTRLTVV.

The chain is built from TRBV7-9 and TRBJ1-2, with D unresolved. CDR1 SEHNR and CDR2 FQNEAQ come from the germline V gene (reference sequence). The CDR3 runs 16 residues. V was clipped by 4 bases and J by 6 bases, with 21 bases between them. The chain's CDR3 is CASSSHTRESRNGYTF. CDR3 nucleotide sequence: TGTGCCAGCAGCTCCCACACAAGGGAGAGTAGGAATGGCTACACCTTC.

The J gene is TRBJ1-1, the V gene TRBV3-1; 7 bases are shared with TRBD1. CDR1 and CDR2 from the germline V gene are LGHDT and YNNKEL (reference sequence). V trimming: 3 bases; J trimming: 14 bases; junction bases outside the gene matches: 21. This CDR3 is built from 16 residues. Written as DNA, the CDR3 is TGTGCCAGCAGCCATGGGGGCAGGGGGTCCGACAATGAGCAGTTCTTT. Its protein product is CASSHGGRGSDNEQFF.

This clonotype was picked up a small number of times. This chain connects TRBV12-3 or TRBV12-4 to TRBJ2-1; the D gene is possibly TRBD2 (6 bases). Trimming cost V 2 bases and J 0 bases, with 8 bases left between them. This CDR3 contains 15 residues. The chain's CDR3 is CASSLMRGSYNEQFF. CDR3 sequence (DNA): TGTGCCAGCAGTTTAATGCGGGGCTCCTACAATGAGCAGTTCTTC.

The chain recombines TRBV27 with TRBJ2-4; possibly TRBD1 for D (6 bases). The better agreement between TRBJ2-7 and the DNA end casts doubt on the J call. This CDR3 region has 14 residues. The germline V gene encodes CDR1 MNHEY and CDR2 SMNVEV (reference sequence). This CDR3 is CASSSRTVVNEQYF. CDR3 in DNA: TGTGCCAGCAGTTCAAGGACAGTGGTTAACGAGCAGTACTTC.

This clonotype was counted only a few times. The chain employs TRBV12-3 or TRBV12-4 and TRBJ2-5; D might be TRBD2 (6 bases). Trimming cost V 6 bases and J 1 base, with 18 bases left between them. The CDR3 is 16 residues long. The CDR3 bases are TGTGCCAGCAGCAGAGCCATAGCGGTGATCCAAGAGACCCAGTACTTC. Translation: CASSRAIAVIQETQYF.

This clonotype showed up just a few times. The rearrangement uses TRBV29-1 and TRBJ1-2; tentatively, D is TRBD1 (6 bases). The CDR3 runs to 15 residues. Germline assignment: CDR1 SQVTM and CDR2 ANQGSEA. Between the trimmed V and J ends, which lost 6 bases and 8 bases, there was a span of 25 bases. CDR3 DNA sequence: TGCAGCGTGACCTTTGCGGGGGGCCCGCGGATCGGCTACACCTTC. Translation: CSVTFAGGPRIGYTF.

The chain recombines TRBV5-1 with TRBJ2-1; 10 bases match TRBD1. CDR1 and CDR2 (germline): SGHRS, YFSETQ. The CDR3 runs 17 residues. The V segment lost 0 bases and the J segment 8 bases; nucleotides outside the gene matches: 11. CDR3 sequence: CASSLDWDRGRGYEQFF. In nucleotides, the CDR3 is TGCGCCAGCAGCTTGGATTGGGACAGGGGCCGCGGCTATGAGCAGTTCTTC. Combining the CDR3 with reference TRBV5-1 and TRBJ2-1 gives the whole variable domain KAGVTQTPRYLIKTRGQQVTLSCSPISGHRSVSWYQQTPGQGLQFLFEYFSETQRNKGNFPGRFSGRQFSNSRSEMNVSTLELGDSALYLCASSLDWDRGRGYEQFFGPGTRLTVL.

The chain employs TRBV29-1 and TRBJ2-5, with D perhaps matching TRBD2 (6 bases). Trimming removed 3 bases from V and 3 bases from J, with 20 bases in between. The CDR3 covers 16 residues. Germline V lookup: CDR1 SQVTM, CDR2 ANQGSEA. DNA for the CDR3: TGCAGCGTTGAGATCGCGGGGAAACTAAACGAAGAGACCCAGTACTTC. Protein product: CSVEIAGKLNEETQYF.

This clonotype appeared a few times. The rearrangement joins TRBV7-9 to TRBJ2-5; tentative D call: TRBD1 (6 bases). V shed 4 bases and J shed 1 base, with 7 bases lying between them. The germline V gene encodes CDR1 SEHNR and CDR2 FQNEAQ (reference sequence). The CDR3 has 13 residues. CDR3 coding DNA: TGTGCCAGCAGCTGGGACATCCAAGAGACCCAGTACTTC. This translates into CASSWDIQETQYF.